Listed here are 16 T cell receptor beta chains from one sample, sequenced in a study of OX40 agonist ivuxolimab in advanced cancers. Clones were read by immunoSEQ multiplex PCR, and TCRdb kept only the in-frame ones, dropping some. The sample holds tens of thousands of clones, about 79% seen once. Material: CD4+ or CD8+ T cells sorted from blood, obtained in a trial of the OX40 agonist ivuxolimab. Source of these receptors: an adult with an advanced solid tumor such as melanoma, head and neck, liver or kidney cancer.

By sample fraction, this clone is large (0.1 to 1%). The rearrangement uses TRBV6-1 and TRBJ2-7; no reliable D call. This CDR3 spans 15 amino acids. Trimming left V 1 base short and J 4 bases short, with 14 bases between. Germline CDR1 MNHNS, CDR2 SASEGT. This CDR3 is CASSEVKAGPYEQYF. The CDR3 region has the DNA TGTGCCAGCAGTGAAGTTAAGGCAGGACCTTACGAGCAGTACTTC.

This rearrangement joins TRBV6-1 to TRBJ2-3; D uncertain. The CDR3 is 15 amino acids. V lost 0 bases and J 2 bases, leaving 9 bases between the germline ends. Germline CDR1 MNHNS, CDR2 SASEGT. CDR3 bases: TGTGCCAGCAGTGAAGCGGACGGAGTCACAGATACGCAGTATTTT. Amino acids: CASSEADGVTDTQYF.

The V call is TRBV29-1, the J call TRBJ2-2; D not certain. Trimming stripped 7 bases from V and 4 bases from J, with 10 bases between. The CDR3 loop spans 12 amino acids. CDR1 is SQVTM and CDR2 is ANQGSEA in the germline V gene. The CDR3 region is CSARLSTGELFF. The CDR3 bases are TGCAGCGCACGCCTGAGCACCGGGGAGCTGTTTTTT.

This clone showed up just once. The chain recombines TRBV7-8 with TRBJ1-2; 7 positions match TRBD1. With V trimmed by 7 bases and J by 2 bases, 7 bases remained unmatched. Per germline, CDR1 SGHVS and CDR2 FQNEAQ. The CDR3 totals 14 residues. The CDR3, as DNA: TGTGCCAGCACCGGGACAGAGCTGAACTATGGCTACACCTTC. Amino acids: CASTGTELNYGYTF. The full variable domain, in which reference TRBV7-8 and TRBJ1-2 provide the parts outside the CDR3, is GAGVSQSPRYKVAKRGQDVALRCDPISGHVSLFWYQQALGQGPEFLTYFQNEAQLDKSGLPSDRFFAERPEGSVSTLKIQRTQQEDSAVYLCASTGTELNYGYTFGSGTRLTVV.

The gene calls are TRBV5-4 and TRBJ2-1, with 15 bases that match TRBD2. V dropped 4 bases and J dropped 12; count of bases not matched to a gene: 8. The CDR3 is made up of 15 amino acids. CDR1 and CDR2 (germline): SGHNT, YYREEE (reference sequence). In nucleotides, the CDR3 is TGTGCCAGCAGCCCTAGGACTAGCGGGGGGGCGGGGCAGTTCTTC. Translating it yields CASSPRTSGGAGQFF.

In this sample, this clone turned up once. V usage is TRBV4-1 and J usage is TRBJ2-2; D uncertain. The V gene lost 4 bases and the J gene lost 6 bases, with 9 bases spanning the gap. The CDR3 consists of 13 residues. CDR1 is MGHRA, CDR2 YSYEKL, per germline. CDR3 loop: CASSLNGPGELFF. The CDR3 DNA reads TGCGCCAGCAGCCTAAACGGCCCCGGGGAGCTGTTTTTT.

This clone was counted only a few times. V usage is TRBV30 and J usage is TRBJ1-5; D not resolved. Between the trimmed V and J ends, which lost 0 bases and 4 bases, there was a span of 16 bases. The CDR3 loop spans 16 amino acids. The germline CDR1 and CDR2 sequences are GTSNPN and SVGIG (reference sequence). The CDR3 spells CAWSVRSGSGNQPQHF. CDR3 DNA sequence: TGTGCCTGGAGTGTAAGGTCGGGGAGTGGAAATCAGCCCCAGCATTTT.

CDR3 sequence reads: CASSLAASAVQPQHF. For the CDR3, the DNA is TGTGCCAGCAGCTTAGCGGCCAGCGCGGTTCAGCCCCAGCATTTT. The rearrangement uses TRBV11-3 and TRBJ1-5; unclear D gene. V dropped 1 base and J dropped 6 bases, with 13 bases sitting between them. The CDR3 has 15 residues. CDR1 and CDR2 from the germline V gene are SGHNT and YENEEA.

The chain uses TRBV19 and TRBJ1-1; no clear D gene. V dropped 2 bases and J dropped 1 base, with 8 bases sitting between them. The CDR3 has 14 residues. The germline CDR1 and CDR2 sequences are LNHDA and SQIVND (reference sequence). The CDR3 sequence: CASSILQENTEAFF. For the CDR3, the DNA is TGTGCCAGTAGTATACTGCAGGAGAACACTGAAGCTTTCTTT.

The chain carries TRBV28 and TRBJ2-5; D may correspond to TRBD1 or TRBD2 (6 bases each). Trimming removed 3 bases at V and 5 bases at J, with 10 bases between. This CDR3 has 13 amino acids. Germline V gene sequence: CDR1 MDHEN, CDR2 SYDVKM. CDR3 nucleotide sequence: TGTGCCAGCAGTTTTGGGGGGCTCGAGACCCAGTACTTC. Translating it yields CASSFGGLETQYF.

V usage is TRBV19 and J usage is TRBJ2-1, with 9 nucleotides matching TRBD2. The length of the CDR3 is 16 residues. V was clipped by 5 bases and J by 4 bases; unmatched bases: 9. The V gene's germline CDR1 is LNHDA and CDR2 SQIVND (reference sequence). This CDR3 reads CASSGTRAGGYNEQFF. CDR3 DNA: TGTGCCAGTAGTGGTACCCGAGCGGGAGGTTACAATGAGCAGTTCTTC.

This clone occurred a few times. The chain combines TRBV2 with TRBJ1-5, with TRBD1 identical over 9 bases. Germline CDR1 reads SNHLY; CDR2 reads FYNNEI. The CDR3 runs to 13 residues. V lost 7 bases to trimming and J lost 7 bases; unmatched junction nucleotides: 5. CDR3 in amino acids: CASMGQGGQPQHF. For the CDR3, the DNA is TGTGCCAGCATGGGACAGGGAGGCCAGCCCCAGCATTTT.

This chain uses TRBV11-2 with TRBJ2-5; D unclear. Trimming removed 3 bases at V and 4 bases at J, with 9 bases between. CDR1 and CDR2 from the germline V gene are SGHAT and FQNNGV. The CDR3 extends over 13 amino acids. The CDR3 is CASSLVVGETQYF. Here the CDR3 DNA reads TGTGCCAGCAGCTTGGTAGTAGGAGAGACCCAGTACTTC.

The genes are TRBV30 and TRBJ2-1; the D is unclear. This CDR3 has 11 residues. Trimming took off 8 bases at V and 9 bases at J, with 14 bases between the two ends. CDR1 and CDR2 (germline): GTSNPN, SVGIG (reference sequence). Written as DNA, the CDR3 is TGTGCCAGCGAACCTAGGACTGAGCAGTTCTTC. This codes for CASEPRTEQFF.

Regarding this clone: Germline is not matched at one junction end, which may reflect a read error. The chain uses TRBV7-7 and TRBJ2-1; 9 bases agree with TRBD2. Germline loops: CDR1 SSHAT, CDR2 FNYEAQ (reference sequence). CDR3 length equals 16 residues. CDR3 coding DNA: TGTGCTAGCAGCTCCCTCCCTGGACTAGCGAGGGATGAGCAGTTCTTC. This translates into CASSSLPGLARDEQFF.

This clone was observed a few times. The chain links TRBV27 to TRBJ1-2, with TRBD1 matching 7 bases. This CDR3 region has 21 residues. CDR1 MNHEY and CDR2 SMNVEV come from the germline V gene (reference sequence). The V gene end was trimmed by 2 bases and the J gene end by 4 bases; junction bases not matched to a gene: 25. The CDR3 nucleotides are TGTGCCAGCAGTTTAACGACAGGACTCGCAAGGCAGGGGGGGCTGGGCTATGGCTACACCTTC. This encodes CASSLTTGLARQGGLGYGYTF.